This TCR beta chain was found in a study of blood T cell repertoires in COVID-19. The CDR3 consists of 15 residues. Trimming took off 6 bases at V and 1 base at J, with 15 bases between the two ends. Germline CDR1 MNHNY, CDR2 SVGAGI (reference sequence). Source study methods: Estimates of nucleated cell counts were drawn from the amplification of reference gene primers. Assay: immunoSEQ multiplex PCR; the TCRdb copy retains only in-frame clones and omits some. V and J calls and clone size follow that table, whereas D and trimming were derived from the DNA. The table has a few hundred thousand clones, 70% to 90% seen once. Recruits, aged about 18 to 100 years, lived in under 25 US areas. Cohort assignment relied on participant-reported clinical history. What the recovered Cohort 3 donors had was two negative PCRs, clearance, or symptom resolution. The count of this clone is one.

The chain joins TRBV6-6 to TRBJ1-2; D might be TRBD1 (5 bases). Sequencing was performed on PBMCs or T cells enriched from blood (not recorded which). The sequence was obtained from a woman in her 30s who had recovered from COVID-19. The CDR3 protein is CASSLSRQFNYGYTF. CDR3 bases: TGTGCCAGCAGCCTCTCAAGACAGTTTAACTATGGCTACACCTTC.